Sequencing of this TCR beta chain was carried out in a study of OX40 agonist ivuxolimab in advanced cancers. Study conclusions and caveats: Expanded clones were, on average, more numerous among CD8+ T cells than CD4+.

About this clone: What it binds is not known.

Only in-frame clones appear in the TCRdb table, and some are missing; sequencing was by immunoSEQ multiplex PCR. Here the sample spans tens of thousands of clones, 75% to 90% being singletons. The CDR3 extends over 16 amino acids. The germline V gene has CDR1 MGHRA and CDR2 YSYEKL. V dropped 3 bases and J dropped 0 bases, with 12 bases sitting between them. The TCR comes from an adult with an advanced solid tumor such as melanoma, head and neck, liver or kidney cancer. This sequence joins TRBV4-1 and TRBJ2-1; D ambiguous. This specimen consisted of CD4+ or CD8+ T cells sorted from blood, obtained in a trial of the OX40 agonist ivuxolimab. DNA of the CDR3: TGCGCCAGCAGCCAGCTAGACATTATCTCCTACAATGAGCAGTTCTTC. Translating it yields CASSQLDIISYNEQFF.